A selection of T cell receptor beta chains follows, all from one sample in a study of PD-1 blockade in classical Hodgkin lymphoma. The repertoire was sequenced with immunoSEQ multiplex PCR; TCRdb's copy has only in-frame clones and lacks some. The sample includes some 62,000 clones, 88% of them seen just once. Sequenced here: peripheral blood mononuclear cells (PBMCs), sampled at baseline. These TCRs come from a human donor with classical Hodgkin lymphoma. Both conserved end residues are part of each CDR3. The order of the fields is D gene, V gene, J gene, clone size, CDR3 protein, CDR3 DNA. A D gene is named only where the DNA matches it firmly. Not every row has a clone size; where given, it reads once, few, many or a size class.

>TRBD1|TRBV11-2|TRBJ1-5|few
CASSLGTVSNQPQHF
TGTGCCAGCAGCTTGGGGACAGTCAGCAATCAGCCCCAGCATTTT
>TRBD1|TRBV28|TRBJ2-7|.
CASTLLGTGIYEQYF
TGTGCCAGCACCCTACTCGGGACAGGGATCTACGAGCAGTACTTC
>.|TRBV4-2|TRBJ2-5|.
CASSQGGLKETQYF
TGTGCCAGCAGCCAAGGCGGACTAAAGGAGACCCAGTACTTC
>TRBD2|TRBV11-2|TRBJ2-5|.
CASRSLREGGRETQYF
TGTGCCAGCAGGTCACTCCGGGAGGGGGGCCGGGAGACCCAGTACTTC
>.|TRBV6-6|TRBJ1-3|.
CASNGGVSGNTIYF
TGTGCCAGCAATGGGGGGGTCTCTGGAAACACCATATATTTT
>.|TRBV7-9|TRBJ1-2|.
CASSLAQGGPNYGYTF
TGTGCCAGCAGCTTAGCGCAGGGAGGGCCTAACTATGGCTACACCTTC
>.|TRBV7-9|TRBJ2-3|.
CASSLRRISTDTQYF
TGTGCCAGCAGCTTACGACGGATTAGCACAGATACGCAGTATTTT
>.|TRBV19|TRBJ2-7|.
CASSIRTTYEQYF
TGTGCCAGTAGTATAAGGACTACCTACGAGCAGTACTTC
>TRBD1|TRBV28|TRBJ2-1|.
CASSFPPEGQTYNEQFF
TGTGCCAGCAGCTTCCCGCCCGAGGGACAGACCTACAATGAGCAGTTCTTC
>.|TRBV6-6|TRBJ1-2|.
CASSYVGVYGYTF
TGTGCCAGCAGTTACGTGGGAGTCTATGGCTACACCTTC
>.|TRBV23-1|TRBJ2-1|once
CASAPHYNEQFF
TGCGCCAGCGCCCCCCACTACAATGAGCAGTTCTTC
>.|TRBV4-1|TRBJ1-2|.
CASSQDPQSLRGAVYGYTF
TGCGCCAGCAGCCAAGATCCCCAGAGTCTAAGGGGGGCGGTCTATGGCTACACCTTC
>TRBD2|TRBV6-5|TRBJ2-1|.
CASSSGTSGTNEQFF
TGTGCCAGCAGTTCCGGGACTAGCGGGACTAATGAGCAGTTCTTC
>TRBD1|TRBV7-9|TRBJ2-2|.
CASSLGGTGSTGELFF
TGTGCCAGCAGCTTAGGAGGGACAGGGAGCACCGGGGAGCTGTTTTTT
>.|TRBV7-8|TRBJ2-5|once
CASSLPAGIGKTQYF
TGTGCCAGCAGCTTACCAGCAGGGATAGGAAAGACCCAGTACTTC
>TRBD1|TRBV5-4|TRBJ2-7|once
CASSSRTGETYEQYF
TGTGCCAGCAGCTCCCGGACAGGGGAGACCTACGAGCAGTACTTC
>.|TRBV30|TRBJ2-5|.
CAWSSLGGETQYF
TGTGCCTGGAGTTCACTAGGTGGAGAGACCCAGTACTTC
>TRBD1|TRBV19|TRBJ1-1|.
CASSPSTGVNTEAFF
TGTGCCAGTAGTCCTTCGACAGGGGTGAACACTGAAGCTTTCTTT
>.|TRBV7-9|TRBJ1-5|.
CASSLARGQYYSNQPQHF
TGTGCCAGCAGCTTAGCTAGGGGACAATATTATAGCAATCAGCCCCAGCATTTT
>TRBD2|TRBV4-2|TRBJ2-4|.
CASSQSTSGGAENIQYF
TGTGCCAGCAGCCAATCTACCAGCGGGGGGGCCGAAAACATTCAGTACTTC
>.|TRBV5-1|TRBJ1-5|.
CASSPGEGNQPQHF
TGCGCCAGCAGCCCCGGAGAGGGCAATCAGCCCCAGCATTTT
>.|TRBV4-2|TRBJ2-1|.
CASSQDFGAGITYNEQFF
TGTGCCAGCAGCCAAGATTTCGGGGCGGGGATTACCTACAATGAGCAGTTCTTC
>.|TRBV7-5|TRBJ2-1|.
CVRRPPGGGTLKDEQFF
TGTGTCAGAAGACCCCCCGGCGGGGGGACTCTTAAGGATGAGCAGTTCTTC
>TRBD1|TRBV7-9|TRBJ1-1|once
CASSLGSGGNTEAFF
TGTGCCAGCAGCCTCGGATCAGGGGGCAACACTGAAGCTTTCTTT
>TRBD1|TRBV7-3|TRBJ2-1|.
CASRLTGNNEQFF
TGTGCCAGCAGATTGACAGGGAACAATGAGCAGTTCTTC
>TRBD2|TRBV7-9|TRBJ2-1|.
CASSRGLAGYNEQFF
TGTGCCAGCAGCCGAGGACTAGCGGGTTACAATGAGCAGTTCTTC
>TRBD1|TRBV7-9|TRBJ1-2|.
CASSLPSPGQGSVGYTF
TGTGCCAGCAGCTTGCCCTCACCGGGACAGGGAAGTGTCGGCTACACCTTC
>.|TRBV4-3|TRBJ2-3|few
CASSQAGQSPTDTQYF
TGCGCCAGCAGCCAAGCTGGACAGAGCCCCACAGATACGCAGTATTTT
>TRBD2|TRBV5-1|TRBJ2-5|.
CASSLVVGGSGTQYF
TGCGCCAGCAGCTTGGTCGTGGGGGGGTCAGGGACCCAGTACTTC
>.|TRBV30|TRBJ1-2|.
CAWSVGGHDYGYTF
TGTGCCTGGAGTGTAGGGGGTCACGACTATGGCTACACCTTC
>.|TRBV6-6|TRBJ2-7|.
CASSYSSGPVYEQYF
TGTGCCAGCAGTTACTCTTCAGGGCCCGTGTACGAGCAGTACTTC
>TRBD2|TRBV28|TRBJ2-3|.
CASTRLAGGTDTQYF
TGTGCCAGCACTAGACTAGCGGGGGGCACAGATACGCAGTATTTT
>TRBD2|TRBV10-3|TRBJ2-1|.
CAISDLTSGVYNEQFF
TGTGCCATCAGTGATTTGACTAGCGGCGTTTACAATGAGCAGTTCTTC
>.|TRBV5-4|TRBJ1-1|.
CASSLDFGENTEAFF
TGTGCCAGCAGCCTTGACTTCGGGGAGAACACTGAAGCTTTCTTT
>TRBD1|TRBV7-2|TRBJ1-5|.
CASSFRGFQPQHF
TGTGCCAGCAGCTTCAGGGGGTTTCAGCCCCAGCATTTT
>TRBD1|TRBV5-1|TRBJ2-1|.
CASSLGTGGSYNEQFF
TGCGCCAGCAGCCTCGGGACAGGGGGGTCTTACAATGAGCAGTTCTTC
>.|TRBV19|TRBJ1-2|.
CASTGRVGRNNYGYTF
TGTGCCAGTACGGGCAGGGTTGGCAGGAACAACTATGGCTACACCTTC
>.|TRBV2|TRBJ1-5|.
CASNGGNQPQHF
TGTGCCAGCAATGGGGGTAATCAGCCCCAGCATTTT
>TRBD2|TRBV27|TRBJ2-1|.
CASSRGLAGGYTNSYNEQFF
TGTGCCAGCAGCCGGGGACTAGCGGGGGGGTATACCAATTCCTACAATGAGCAGTTCTTC
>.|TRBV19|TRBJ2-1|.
CASSIAQGGHTGQFF
TGTGCCAGTAGTATCGCTCAGGGAGGTCACACGGGGCAGTTCTTC
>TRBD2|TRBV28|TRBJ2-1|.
CATGVGLAGGEQFF
TGTGCCACCGGGGTCGGGCTAGCGGGGGGTGAGCAGTTCTTC
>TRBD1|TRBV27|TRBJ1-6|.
CASSPRGRLYSPLHF
TGTGCCAGCAGTCCGAGGGGGCGGCTATATTCACCCCTCCACTTT
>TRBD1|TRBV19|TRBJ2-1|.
CASSSDRANEQFF
TGTGCCAGTAGTTCTGACAGGGCAAATGAGCAGTTCTTC
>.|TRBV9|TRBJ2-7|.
CASSVDPSVGEQYF
TGTGCCAGCAGCGTAGATCCTAGCGTGGGCGAGCAGTACTTC
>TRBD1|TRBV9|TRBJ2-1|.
CASSVDRDEQFF
TGTGCCAGCAGCGTGGACAGGGACGAGCAGTTCTTC
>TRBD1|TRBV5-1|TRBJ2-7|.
CASSLEDRGSYEQYF
TGCGCCAGCAGCTTGGAGGACAGGGGGAGCTACGAGCAGTACTTC
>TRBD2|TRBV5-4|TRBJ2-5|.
CASSLGAGEETQYF
TGTGCCAGCAGCTTAGGAGCGGGGGAAGAGACCCAGTACTTC
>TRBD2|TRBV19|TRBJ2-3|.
CASSPTSGGRDTQYF
TGTGCCAGTAGTCCCACTAGCGGGGGGCGAGATACGCAGTATTTT
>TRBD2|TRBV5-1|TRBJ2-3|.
CASSLAGAYTDTQYF
TGCGCCAGCAGCTTAGCGGGGGCCTACACAGATACGCAGTATTTT
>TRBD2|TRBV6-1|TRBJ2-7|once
CASSVTSGAPSYEQYF
TGTGCCAGCAGTGTTACTAGCGGGGCGCCTTCCTACGAGCAGTACTTC
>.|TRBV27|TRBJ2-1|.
CASSFAGASSNEQFF
TGTGCCAGCAGTTTTGCGGGGGCCTCCTCCAATGAGCAGTTCTTC
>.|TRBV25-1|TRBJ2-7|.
CASRRGGSYEQYF
TGTGCCAGCAGACGGGGCGGCTCCTACGAGCAGTACTTC
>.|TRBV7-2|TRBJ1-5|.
CASSYQWAGNQPQHF
TGTGCCAGCAGCTACCAGTGGGCAGGAAACCAGCCCCAGCATTTT
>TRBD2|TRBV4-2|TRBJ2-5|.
CASSPFGASGGQETQYF
TGTGCCAGCAGCCCCTTTGGGGCTAGCGGGGGGCAAGAGACCCAGTACTTC
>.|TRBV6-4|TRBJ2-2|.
CASSDGTNTGELFF
TGTGCCAGCAGTGACGGTACGAACACCGGGGAGCTGTTTTTT